These T cell receptor beta chains were read from a single sample in a study of OX40 agonist ivuxolimab in advanced cancers. Data came from immunoSEQ multiplex PCR; TCRdb stores just in-frame clones and leaves some out. The sample has 72,000 or so clones, around 88% seen once. The specimen was CD4+ or CD8+ T cells sorted from blood, collected in a trial of the OX40 agonist ivuxolimab. Every receptor here comes from an adult with an advanced solid tumor such as melanoma, head and neck, liver or kidney cancer. Each CDR3 is given without its conserved first and last residue.

v_call,j_call,cdr3_aa
TRBV25-1,TRBJ2-1,ASSEYLSSDSYNEQF
TRBV5-6,TRBJ1-1,ASSLVPTEAF
TRBV19,TRBJ1-5,ASSPDRVGDQPQH
TRBV7-2,TRBJ2-7,ASSIRDRDIYEQY
TRBV19,TRBJ1-5,ASSTQWGNQPQH
TRBV9,TRBJ1-2,ASTSFETNNYGYT
TRBV4-3,TRBJ1-6,ASSQYYTSDSPLH
TRBV19,TRBJ2-1,ASSIGLAGGLYNEQF
TRBV5-1,TRBJ2-7,ASSLVWGPPYEQY
TRBV2,TRBJ2-2,ASTPGTSGAGELF
TRBV7-2,TRBJ1-4,ASSLGGAGSKKLF
TRBV4-1,TRBJ1-4,ASSLGGSGVEKLF
TRBV14,TRBJ1-3,ASSQVLGNTIY
TRBV5-5,TRBJ1-4,ASSSAGTGNEKLF
TRBV6-5,TRBJ2-1,ASRRDRDGMNEQF
TRBV6-5,TRBJ1-1,ASSYSGQGNAEAF
TRBV5-4,TRBJ1-1,ASSLGVGAMNTEAF
TRBV6-1,TRBJ2-2,ASSEDPSGVFANTGELF
TRBV28,TRBJ2-7,ASSSGSPINEQY
TRBV7-2,TRBJ2-4,ASSSDRWKNIQY
TRBV30,TRBJ2-5,AWSPFQETQY
TRBV19,TRBJ2-1,ASSIKGGPRGWSYNEQF
TRBV6-6,TRBJ1-4,ASSYGQGDEKLF
TRBV6-5,TRBJ1-4,ASSYSAGGKLF
TRBV10-3,TRBJ1-5,AISDFGDQPQH
TRBV19,TRBJ1-2,ASRMAGRTANYGYT
TRBV28,TRBJ1-4,ASSFGGANEKLF
TRBV5-1,TRBJ1-2,ASSREAANYGYT
TRBV5-1,TRBJ1-2,ASSLLTTGNGYT
TRBV6-1,TRBJ1-1,ASSSPGNTEAF
TRBV5-1,TRBJ2-3,ASSLGASGGTDTQY
TRBV5-6,TRBJ1-5,ASSPGQGANQPQH
TRBV19,TRBJ2-5,ASRARAGETQY
TRBV6-1,TRBJ2-4,ASSELGTDLKNIQY
TRBV4-1,TRBJ2-3,ASSQGERTLDTQY
TRBV9,TRBJ1-1,ASSAPGTVEAF
TRBV18,TRBJ2-6,ASSPPGRGSGANVLT
TRBV18,TRBJ2-5,ASSRTGASQETQY
TRBV9,TRBJ2-3,ASSVSSTGTDTQY
TRBV29-1,TRBJ1-1,SVERQLNTEAF
TRBV2,TRBJ1-5,ASTEQGRSNQPQH
TRBV21-1,TRBJ1-2,ASTNRETHLKANYGYT
TRBV7-9,TRBJ2-7,ASSRRRDRGSYEQY
TRBV18,TRBJ2-1,ASSLDSLSF
TRBV9,TRBJ2-7,ASSSGLRAYEQY